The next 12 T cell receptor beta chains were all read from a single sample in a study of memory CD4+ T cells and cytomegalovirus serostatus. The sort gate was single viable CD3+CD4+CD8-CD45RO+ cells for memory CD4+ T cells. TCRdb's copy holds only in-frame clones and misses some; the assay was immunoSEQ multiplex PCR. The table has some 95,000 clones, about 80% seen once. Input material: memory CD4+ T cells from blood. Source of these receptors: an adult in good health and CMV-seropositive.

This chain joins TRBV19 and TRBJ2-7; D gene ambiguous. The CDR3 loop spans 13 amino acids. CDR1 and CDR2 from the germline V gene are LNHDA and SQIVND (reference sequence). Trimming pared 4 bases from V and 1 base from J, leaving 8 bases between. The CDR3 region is CASSTTGSYEQYF. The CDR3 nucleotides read TGTGCCAGTAGTACAACCGGGTCCTACGAGCAGTACTTC.

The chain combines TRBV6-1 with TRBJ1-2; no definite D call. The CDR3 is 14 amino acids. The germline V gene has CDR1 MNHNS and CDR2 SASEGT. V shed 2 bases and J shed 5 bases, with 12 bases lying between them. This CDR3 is CASSESGLGYGYTF. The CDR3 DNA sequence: TGTGCCAGCAGTGAATCGGGTTTGGGGTATGGCTACACCTTC.

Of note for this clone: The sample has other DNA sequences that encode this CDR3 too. The CDR3 spells CASSLRATYEQYF. Written as DNA, the CDR3 is TGTGCCAGCAGTTTAAGAGCCACCTACGAGCAGTACTTC. The genes are TRBV27 and TRBJ2-7, with D hard to call. Deletions cut 2 bases from V and 2 bases from J, with 7 bases between. The CDR3 covers 13 residues. Looked up from germline, CDR1 is MNHEY and CDR2 is SMNVEV (reference sequence).

The CDR3: CASSLKGSAFNEKLFF. CDR3 coding DNA: TGTGCCAGCAGCTTAAAGGGGTCGGCTTTTAATGAAAAACTGTTTTTT. V and J are TRBV13 and TRBJ1-4, with D possibly TRBD1 on 5 matching bases. Trimming took off 2 bases at V and 4 bases at J, with 14 bases between the two ends. Germline CDR1 and CDR2: PRHDT and FYEKMQ (reference sequence). This CDR3 is 16 amino acids long.

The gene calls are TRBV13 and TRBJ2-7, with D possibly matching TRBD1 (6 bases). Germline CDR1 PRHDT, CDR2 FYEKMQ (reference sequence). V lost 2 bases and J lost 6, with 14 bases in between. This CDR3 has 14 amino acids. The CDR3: CASSLQGHLGEQYF. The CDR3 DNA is TGTGCCAGCAGCTTACAGGGACACCTAGGCGAGCAGTACTTC.

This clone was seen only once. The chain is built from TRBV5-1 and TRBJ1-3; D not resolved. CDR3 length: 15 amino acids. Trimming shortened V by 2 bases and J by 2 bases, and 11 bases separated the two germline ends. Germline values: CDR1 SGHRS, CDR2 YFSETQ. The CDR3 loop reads CASSFAPVAGNTIYF. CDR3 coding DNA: TGCGCCAGCAGCTTCGCCCCTGTGGCTGGAAACACCATATATTTT.

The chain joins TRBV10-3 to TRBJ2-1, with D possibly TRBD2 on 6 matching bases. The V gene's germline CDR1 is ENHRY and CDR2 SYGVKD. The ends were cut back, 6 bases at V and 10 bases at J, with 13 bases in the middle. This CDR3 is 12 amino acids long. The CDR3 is CAISVGTFEQFF. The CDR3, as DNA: TGTGCCATCAGCGTGGGGACTTTCGAGCAGTTCTTC.

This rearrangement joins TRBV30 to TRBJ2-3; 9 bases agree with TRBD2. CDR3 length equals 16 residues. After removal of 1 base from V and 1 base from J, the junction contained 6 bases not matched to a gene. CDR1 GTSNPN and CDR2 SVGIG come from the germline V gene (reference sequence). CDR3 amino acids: CAWSDASGARTDTQYF. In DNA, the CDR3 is TGTGCCTGGAGTGATGCTAGCGGGGCGCGCACAGATACGCAGTATTTT.

In nucleotides, the CDR3 is TGCAGCGTTTCCAAGAACTTTGCTAATGAAAAACTGTTTTTT. This gives the protein CSVSKNFANEKLFF. The rearrangement joins TRBV29-1 to TRBJ1-4, with D unresolved. V gave up 5 bases and J gave up 3 bases, with 13 bases separating them. Germline V gene sequence: CDR1 SQVTM, CDR2 ANQGSEA. The length of the CDR3 is 14 residues.

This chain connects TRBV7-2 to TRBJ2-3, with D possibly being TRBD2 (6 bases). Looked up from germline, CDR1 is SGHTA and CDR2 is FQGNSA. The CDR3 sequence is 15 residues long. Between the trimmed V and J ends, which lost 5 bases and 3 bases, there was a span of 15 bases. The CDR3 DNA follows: TGTGCCAGCAGCCTTATGCGGGGAGCTACAGATACGCAGTATTTT. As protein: CASSLMRGATDTQYF.

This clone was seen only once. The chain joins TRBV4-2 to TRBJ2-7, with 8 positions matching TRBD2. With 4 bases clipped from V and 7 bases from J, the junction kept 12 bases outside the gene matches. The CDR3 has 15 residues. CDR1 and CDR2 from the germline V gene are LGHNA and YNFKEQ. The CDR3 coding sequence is TGTGCCAGCAGCCCGCTTAGCGGGACGACGCCTGAGCAGTACTTC. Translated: CASSPLSGTTPEQYF.

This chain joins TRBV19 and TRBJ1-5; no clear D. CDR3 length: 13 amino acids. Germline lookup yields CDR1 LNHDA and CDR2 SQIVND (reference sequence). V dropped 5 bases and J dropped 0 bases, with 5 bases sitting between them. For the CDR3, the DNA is TGTGCCAGTAGTCCCTATAGCAATCAGCCCCAGCATTTT. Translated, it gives CASSPYSNQPQHF.